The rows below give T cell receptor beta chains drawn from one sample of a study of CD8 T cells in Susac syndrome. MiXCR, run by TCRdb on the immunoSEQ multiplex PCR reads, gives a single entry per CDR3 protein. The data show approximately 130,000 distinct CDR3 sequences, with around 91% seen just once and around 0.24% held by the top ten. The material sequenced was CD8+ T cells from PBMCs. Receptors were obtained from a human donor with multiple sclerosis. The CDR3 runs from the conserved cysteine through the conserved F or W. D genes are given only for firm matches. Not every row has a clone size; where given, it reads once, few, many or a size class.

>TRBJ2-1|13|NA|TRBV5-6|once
CASSLGTGDEQFF
TGTGCCAGCAGCTTAGGGACTGGGGACGAGCAGTTCTTC
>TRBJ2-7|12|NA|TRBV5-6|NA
CASSISSYEQYF
TGTGCCAGCAGCATATCATCCTACGAGCAGTACTTC
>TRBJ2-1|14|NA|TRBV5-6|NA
CASSLTSSYNEQFF
TGTGCCAGCAGCCTGACTAGTTCCTACAATGAGCAGTTCTTC
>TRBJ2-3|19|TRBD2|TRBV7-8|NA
CASSAPLGTSGGVFDTQYF
TGTGCCAGCAGCGCACCCCTCGGGACTAGCGGGGGCGTTTTTGATACGCAGTATTTT
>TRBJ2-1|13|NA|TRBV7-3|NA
CASSLWGNNEQFF
TGTGCCAGCAGCTTGTGGGGGAACAATGAGCAGTTCTTC
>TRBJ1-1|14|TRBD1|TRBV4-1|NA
CASRDGQGLTEAFF
TGCGCCAGCAGGGACGGACAGGGATTGACTGAAGCTTTCTTT
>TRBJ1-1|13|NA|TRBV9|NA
CASSSWGHPEAFF
TGTGCCAGCAGCTCCTGGGGACATCCTGAAGCTTTCTTT
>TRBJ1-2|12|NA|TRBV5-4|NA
CASTTGAGGYTF
TGTGCCAGCACCACCGGGGCCGGCGGCTACACCTTC
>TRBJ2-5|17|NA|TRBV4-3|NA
CASSQDGIFGGEETQYF
TGCGCCAGCAGCCAAGATGGAATATTCGGGGGAGAAGAGACCCAGTACTTC
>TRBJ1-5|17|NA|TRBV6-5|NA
CASSYPKGTDSNQPQHF
TGTGCCAGCAGTTATCCCAAGGGGACGGATAGCAATCAGCCCCAGCATTTT
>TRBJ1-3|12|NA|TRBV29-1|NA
CSVGRDGNTIYF
TGCAGCGTCGGCAGAGATGGAAACACCATATATTTT
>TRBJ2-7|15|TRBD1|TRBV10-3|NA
CAISETHSQGLEQYF
TGTGCCATCAGTGAGACTCACTCACAGGGGCTTGAGCAGTACTTC
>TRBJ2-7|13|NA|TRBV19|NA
CAVAPGADYEQYF
TGTGCCGTAGCCCCTGGGGCAGACTACGAGCAGTACTTC
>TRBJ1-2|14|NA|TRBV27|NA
CASSPLGRADGYTF
TGTGCCAGCAGTCCCCTCGGAAGGGCGGATGGCTACACCTTC
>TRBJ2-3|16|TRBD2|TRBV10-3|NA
CAISPNSGRGTDTQYF
TGTGCCATCAGTCCTAATAGCGGGAGGGGCACAGATACGCAGTATTTT
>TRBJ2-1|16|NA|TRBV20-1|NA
CSAGKGGLTLADEQFF
TGCAGTGCTGGCAAAGGTGGACTCACCCTGGCCGATGAGCAGTTCTTC
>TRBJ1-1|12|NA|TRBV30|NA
CAWSPLNTEAFF
TGTGCCTGGAGTCCACTTAACACTGAAGCTTTCTTT
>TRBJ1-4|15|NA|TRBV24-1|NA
CATNPAAAVDEKLFF
TGTGCCACGAACCCTGCGGCCGCGGTAGATGAAAAACTGTTTTTT
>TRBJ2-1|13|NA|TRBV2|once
CASRLVGGNEQFF
TGTGCCAGCAGACTAGTAGGCGGCAATGAGCAGTTCTTC
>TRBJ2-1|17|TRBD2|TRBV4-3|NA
CASSQGHSSGSYNEQFF
TGCGCCAGCAGCCAAGGACATTCTAGCGGCTCCTACAATGAGCAGTTCTTC
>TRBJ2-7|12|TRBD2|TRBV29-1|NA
CSGRTSPYEQYF
TGCAGCGGTCGGACTAGTCCCTACGAGCAGTACTTC
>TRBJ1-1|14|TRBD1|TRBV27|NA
CASSLTGGNTEAFF
TGTGCCAGCAGTTTGACAGGGGGCAACACTGAAGCTTTCTTT
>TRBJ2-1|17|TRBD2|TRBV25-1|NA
CASSDERVAGGPNEQFF
TGTGCCAGCAGTGATGAGAGGGTAGCGGGAGGGCCCAATGAGCAGTTCTTC
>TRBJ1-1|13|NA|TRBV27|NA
CASSIGRDTEAFF
TGTGCCAGCAGTATTGGACGGGACACTGAAGCTTTCTTT
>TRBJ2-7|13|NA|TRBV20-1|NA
CSAREGIPREQYF
TGCAGTGCTAGAGAGGGTATCCCGCGGGAGCAGTACTTC
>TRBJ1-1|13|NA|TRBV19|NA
CASREGLNTEAFF
TGTGCCAGTCGTGAGGGGTTGAACACTGAAGCTTTCTTT
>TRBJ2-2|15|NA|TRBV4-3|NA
CASSPGSGLTGELFF
TGCGCCAGCAGCCCAGGCAGCGGGCTTACCGGGGAGCTGTTTTTT
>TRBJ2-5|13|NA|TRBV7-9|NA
CASSFVQPETQYF
TGTGCCAGCAGCTTCGTGCAACCGGAGACCCAGTACTTC
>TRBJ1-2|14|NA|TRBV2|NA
CASSATGPGYGYTF
TGTGCCAGCAGCGCGACAGGCCCCGGCTATGGCTACACCTTC